This is a list of T cell receptor beta chains from one sample in a study of T cells in Graves' hyperthyroidism and ophthalmopathy. TCRdb reanalysed the multiplex PCR reads using MiXCR and keeps one entry per CDR3 protein. Found here are almost 350,000 distinct CDR3 sequences, about a sixth of them singletons; the top ten hold 15% to 18%. The sequenced sample consisted of blood. The receptor set was obtained from a woman aged 40 to 55 with Graves' ophthalmopathy. The CDR3 runs from the conserved cysteine through the conserved F or W. The D gene is left open where the match is weak. A row's size may be missing; if present it is once, few, many or a size class.

clone size | D gene | J gene | V gene | CDR3 DNA | CDR3 protein
many | - | TRBJ2-7 | TRBV6-5 | TGTGCCAGCAGTTACTCGAGCCTTTCCTACGAGCAGTGCTTC | CASSYSSLSYEQCF
- | - | TRBJ2-5 | TRBV6-5 | TGTGCCAGCAGTTACCGGGGGAAGGGTGGTCATGAGACCCAGTACTTC | CASSYRGKGGHETQYF
- | - | TRBJ1-5 | TRBV4-1 | TGCGCCAGCAGCCAAGGCGGCGGCTCAGACCCTAGCAATCAGCCCCAGCATTTT | CASSQGGGSDPSNQPQHF
many | - | TRBJ2-2 | TRBV19 | TGTGCCAGTAGGACTCCCTCCTCAGGATATACCGGGGAGCTGTTTTTT | CASRTPSSGYTGELFF
many | - | TRBJ2-5 | TRBV4-1 | TGCGCCAGCAGCCCCGGGACCCACCAAGAGACCCAGTACTTC | CASSPGTHQETQYF
many | - | TRBJ2-7 | TRBV20-1 | TGCAGTGCTTACGCCACCTGGGCGTCCTCTTACGAGCAGTACTTC | CSAYATWASSYEQYF
- | TRBD1 | TRBJ1-1 | TRBV28 | TGTGCCAGCAGTTTATGGTTCGTTCAGGACAGGGACGACACTGAAGCTTTCTTT | CASSLWFVQDRDDTEAFF
many | - | TRBJ1-2 | TRBV20-1 | TGCAGTGCCATGACGCGGAACTATGGCTACACCTTC | CSAMTRNYGYTF
many | - | TRBJ1-1 | TRBV6-2/TRBV6-3 | TGTGCCAGCAGTTACACGAGGGACTGGGCTGAAGCTTTCTTT | CASSYTRDWAEAFF
many | - | TRBJ1-2 | TRBV7-9 | TGTGCCAGCAGCTTAAGATCCAGGAATGGCTACACCTTC | CASSLRSRNGYTF
many | TRBD2 | TRBJ2-7 | TRBV20-1 | TGCAGTGCTCGTTCCGGGACTAGTTTCTACGAGCAGTACTTC | CSARSGTSFYEQYF
many | - | TRBJ1-5 | TRBV19 | TGTGCCAGTAGTCAAGCCCACATGAGCCGACAGCCCCAGCATTTT | CASSQAHMSRQPQHF
many | TRBD2 | TRBJ2-2 | TRBV28 | TGTGCCAGCAGTCTGCCCACTAGCGGGGGGGCGAACACCGGGGAGCTGTTTTTT | CASSLPTSGGANTGELFF
many | - | TRBJ1-5 | TRBV19 | TGTGCCAGTAGTATAGGGGTGGGCAGGGCCCAGCATTTT | CASSIGVGRAQHF
many | - | TRBJ2-2 | TRBV5-4 | TGTGCCAGCAGCTTGAAGGGCACCGGGGAGCTGTTTTTT | CASSLKGTGELFF
- | - | TRBJ1-5 | TRBV2 | TGTGCCAGCAGTGCTGTAGGTAGTAAGCCCCAGCATTTT | CASSAVGSKPQHF
many | - | TRBJ1-6 | TRBV5-1 | TGCGCCAGCAGCTTGGATGGGGGAAATAATTCACCCCTCCACTTT | CASSLDGGNNSPLHF
many | - | TRBJ1-5 | TRBV10-3 | TGTGCCATCGGAGGGGCAGGTCAGCAGCCCCAGCATTTT | CAIGGAGQQPQHF
- | - | TRBJ1-1 | TRBV6-1 | TGTGCCAGCAGGAAACTAGATCACACTGAAGCTTTCTTT | CASRKLDHTEAFF
many | - | TRBJ1-6 | TRBV12-3/TRBV12-4 | TGTGCCACCGCTAGTAATTCACCCCTCCACTTT | CATASNSPLHF
once | - | TRBJ1-5 | TRBV7-8 | TGTGCCAGCAGCGCTTACCCCGCGGTGAGCAATCAGCCCCAGCATTTT | CASSAYPAVSNQPQHF
many | TRBD1 | TRBJ1-1 | TRBV12-3/TRBV12-4 | TGTGCCAGCAGTGGACAGGGGAACACTGAAGCTTTCTTT | CASSGQGNTEAFF
few | - | TRBJ1-2 | TRBV6-2/TRBV6-3 | TGTGCCAGCAGTTACCGCGTGGAGCCTTTCGACTATGGCTACATCTTC | CASSYRVEPFDYGYIF
once | - | TRBJ2-7 | TRBV20-1 | TGCAGTGCTACCCCAGAAAAATACGAGCAGTACTTC | CSATPEKYEQYF
many | TRBD1 | TRBJ2-5 | TRBV20-1 | TGCAGTGCTATTGTGGCAGGGGGTGGGGAGACCCAGTACTTC | CSAIVAGGGETQYF
many | TRBD1 | TRBJ1-5 | TRBV2 | TGTGCCAGCAGTAAACGACAGGGTGACAATCAGCCCCAGCATTTT | CASSKRQGDNQPQHF
- | - | TRBJ1-5 | TRBV6-1 | TGTGCCAGCAGCACAGGGCCTGATAATCAGCCCCAGCATTTT | CASSTGPDNQPQHF
few | TRBD1 | TRBJ2-7 | TRBV4-1 | TGCGCCAGCAGCCAACGCCCCACCACTGACAGGGTTAAACCCTACGAGCAGTACTTC | CASSQRPTTDRVKPYEQYF
many | TRBD2 | TRBJ2-7 | TRBV28 | TGTGCCAGCAGTCTTAGCGGGAGTGTATCAGGTTGGCAGTACTTC | CASSLSGSVSGWQYF
- | - | TRBJ1-5 | TRBV20-1 | TGCAGTGCTAGAGAGTATAGCAATCAGCCCCAGCATTTT | CSAREYSNQPQHF
many | - | TRBJ1-5 | TRBV2 | TGTGCCAGCAGTCCCGACAGGCCTTCTAATCAGCCCCAGCATTTT | CASSPDRPSNQPQHF
many | TRBD1 | TRBJ2-7 | TRBV28 | TGTGCCAGCAGGACAGGGGACCGTAACTACGAGCAGTACTTC | CASRTGDRNYEQYF
many | TRBD1 | TRBJ1-5 | TRBV7-8 | TGTGCCAGCAACACAGGGGGATATCAGCCCCAGCATTTT | CASNTGGYQPQHF
many | TRBD2 | TRBJ2-6 | TRBV7-2 | TGTGCCAGCAGCTTTAGCGGGAGCTCCTCTGGGGCCAACGTCCTGACTTTC | CASSFSGSSSGANVLTF
many | - | TRBJ2-7 | TRBV28 | TGTGCCAGCAGTTTACTGTGGGGGGCCAGAACCTACGAGCAGTACTTC | CASSLLWGARTYEQYF
many | TRBD1 | TRBJ2-7 | TRBV10-3 | TGTGCCATCACTGACCGGGACAGGGACCACGAGCAGTACTTC | CAITDRDRDHEQYF
many | - | TRBJ1-1 | TRBV11-2 | TGTGCCAGCGGCTTGGTCCTCATGAACACTGAAGCTTTCTTT | CASGLVLMNTEAFF
many | TRBD1 | TRBJ1-2 | TRBV30 | TGTGCCTGGAGTGCCATACAGGGGTATGGCTACACCTTC | CAWSAIQGYGYTF
- | - | TRBJ2-2 | TRBV5-1 | TGCGCCAGCAGCTTGATGCAGGGGAGCACCGGGGAGCTGTTTTTT | CASSLMQGSTGELFF
- | TRBD1 | TRBJ1-1 | TRBV5-6 | TGTGCCAGCAGCTTTACGGGACAGGGGTTGAACACTGAAGCTTTCTTT | CASSFTGQGLNTEAFF
many | TRBD1 | TRBJ1-2 | TRBV27 | TGTGCCAGCAGGGGACAGGGACTGATACGGGGCTACACCTTC | CASRGQGLIRGYTF
few | TRBD1 | TRBJ1-5 | TRBV28 | TGTGCCAGCAGTTTAGGGGTACAGGGGTGGCGCAATCAGCCCCAGCATTTT | CASSLGVQGWRNQPQHF
many | - | TRBJ1-1 | TRBV29-1 | TGCAGCGTTGATCAGGGTAACGGGAAAGCTTTCTTT | CSVDQGNGKAFF
many | TRBD2 | TRBJ2-7 | TRBV6-2/TRBV6-3 | TGTGCCAGCAGTGCCGCTAGCGGGGGAACCTACGAGCAGTACTTC | CASSAASGGTYEQYF
many | - | TRBJ2-7 | TRBV27 | TGTGCCAGCAGTCCCCGGGCCACGATGTACGAGCAGTACTTC | CASSPRATMYEQYF
many | - | TRBJ1-1 | TRBV7-8 | TGTGCCAGCAGCCATCTTAGACAGGTAGATGAAGCTTTCTTT | CASSHLRQVDEAFF
many | TRBD1 | TRBJ1-5 | TRBV5-4 | TGTGCCAGCAGCCCGGGACAGGGGGTCAATCAGCCCCAGCATTTT | CASSPGQGVNQPQHF
few | TRBD1 | TRBJ2-7 | TRBV12-3/TRBV12-4 | TGTGCCAGCAGGGCCGGGACAGGGACCGAGCAGTACTTC | CASRAGTGTEQYF
many | - | TRBJ2-5 | TRBV20-1 | TGCAGTGCCCCGACGTATCAAGAGACCCAGTACTTC | CSAPTYQETQYF